The clone carrying this TCR beta chain was counted a single time. The CDR3 extends over 13 amino acids. With 4 bases clipped from V and 5 bases from J, the junction kept 5 bases outside the gene matches. The germline gives CDR1 SGHRS, CDR2 YFSETQ. The source of the sample is a study of blood T cells in healthy people across ages. Next came a second PCR, run for about 7 to 12 cycles, which used a sample-barcoded 5' primer along with a J-beta primer mix. Every sample produced at least 3 million CDR3-containing paired-end reads. In TCRdb, the 5' RACE reads were re-called with MiXCR into one record per CDR3 protein. This sample has 1.4 million to 1.5 million distinct CDR3 sequences, with approximately 40% found just once.

The chain links TRBV5-1 to TRBJ1-1; 7 nucleotides match TRBD1. This sequence originates from a young woman in good health. Sequences were obtained from blood. The CDR3 bases are TGCGCCAGCAGCAAAGGGGGCGCAACTGAAGCTTTCTTT. Protein sequence: CASSKGGATEAFF.